Listed below are T cell receptor beta chains from one sample, sequenced in a study of T cell responses to AZD1222 COVID-19 vaccine. The method was immunoSEQ multiplex PCR; TCRdb's version includes in-frame clones alone and lacks a portion of them. In the table there are around 100,000 clones, around 87% of which are singletons. The sequencing here drew on peripheral blood, taken on day 0 of MenACWY control vaccination. Every receptor here comes from an adult in good health. CDR3s include the opening cysteine and the closing phenylalanine or tryptophan. The D gene is left open where the match is weak. Clone size is not always given. Where it is, it says once, few, many or a class for expanded clones.

cdr3_length clone_size j_call v_call d_call cdr3_nt cdr3_aa
16 few TRBJ2-2 TRBV11-2 - TGTGCCAGCAGCCTTCCGAGGGGCCCTTACACCGGGGAGCTGTTTTTT CASSLPRGPYTGELFF
15 - TRBJ2-1 TRBV10-3 TRBD2 TGTGCCATCAGTGAGCCTACTAGCGGGATGGATGAGCAGTTCTTC CAISEPTSGMDEQFF
15 once TRBJ2-1 TRBV10-3 TRBD2 TGTGCCATCAGCTTAGCGGGAGGGCCTGGCAATGAGCAGTTCTTC CAISLAGGPGNEQFF
14 once TRBJ1-3 TRBV4-1 - TGCGCCAGCAGCCAAGTCCAACAGGGAGACACCATATATTTT CASSQVQQGDTIYF
16 - TRBJ1-5 TRBV18 TRBD1 TGTGCCAGCTCACCGGACAGGGACTCGGGCAATCAGCCCCAGCATTTT CASSPDRDSGNQPQHF
13 - TRBJ1-3 TRBV7-3 - TGTGCCAGCAGCTTAACAACTGGAAACACCATATATTTT CASSLTTGNTIYF
14 once TRBJ1-1 TRBV29-1 - TGCAGCGTTGAGGGGGAACAGGTGAACACTGAAGCTTTCTTT CSVEGEQVNTEAFF
14 - TRBJ2-7 TRBV20-1 TRBD1 TGCAGTGCTAGTCCCCCAGGGGGCAGTTACGAGCAGTACTTC CSASPPGGSYEQYF
15 once TRBJ2-3 TRBV19 TRBD1 TGTGCCAGTAGTATGGGGGGCAGGGGGCAGGATACGCAGTATTTT CASSMGGRGQDTQYF
16 - TRBJ1-1 TRBV25-1 - TGTGCCAGCAGTGAATTAGCGGGGGGCTCGAACACTGAAGCTTTCTTT CASSELAGGSNTEAFF
14 - TRBJ2-2 TRBV7-2 - TGTGCCAGCAGCCCCCGGGCCTACACCGGGGAGCTGTTTTTT CASSPRAYTGELFF
14 few TRBJ2-7 TRBV4-3 TRBD1 TGCGCCAGCAGCCAAGAACAGGGGGCAGACGAGCAGTACTTC CASSQEQGADEQYF
15 - TRBJ1-2 TRBV5-1 TRBD1 TGCGCCAGCAGCGTCGAACAGGGGGCAGTGCAAGGCTACACCTTC CASSVEQGAVQGYTF
14 - TRBJ2-3 TRBV7-2 TRBD2 TGTGCCAGCAGCTTGGGACTAGCGGGAGCTACGCAGTATTTT CASSLGLAGATQYF
15 - TRBJ2-7 TRBV4-3 - TGCGCCAGCAGCCAAGAGGCACACAGCTCCTACGAGCAGTACTTC CASSQEAHSSYEQYF
16 - TRBJ1-2 TRBV3-1/TRBV3-2 - TGTGCCAGCAGCCAAGATCCCTGGGTCGTCCGAGGAGGCTACACCTTC CASSQDPWVVRGGYTF
16 - TRBJ1-3 TRBV7-9 TRBD1 TGTGCCAGCAGCCTCAGACAGGGGGCGCCTGGAAACACCATATATTTT CASSLRQGAPGNTIYF
13 - TRBJ2-7 TRBV28 TRBD1 TGTGCCAGCAAGACGACAGGGCCCAACGAGCAGTACTTC CASKTTGPNEQYF
17 few TRBJ2-5 TRBV23-1 - TGCGCCAGCAGTCACCGTCTACGGGACACGAACCAAGAGACCCAGTACTTC CASSHRLRDTNQETQYF
14 - TRBJ2-2 TRBV2 - TGTGCCAGCAGTGTACAGGGCAACACCGGGGAGCTGTTTTTT CASSVQGNTGELFF
12 - TRBJ1-4 TRBV28 - TGTGCCAGCAGCCAGGGGAATGAAAAACTGTTTTTT CASSQGNEKLFF
17 - TRBJ1-1 TRBV2 TRBD1 TGTGCCAGCAGTGGGGACAGGTTACGGGTCATGAACACTGAAGCTTTCTTT CASSGDRLRVMNTEAFF
16 - TRBJ1-6 TRBV6-5 - TGTGCCAGCAGTTACTCCGGGGACCTTTATAATTCACCCCTCCACTTT CASSYSGDLYNSPLHF
14 - TRBJ2-1 TRBV5-4 - TGTGCCAGCAGCTTAGTTGGCGGGCTAGGTGAGCAGTTCTTC CASSLVGGLGEQFF
16 - TRBJ2-3 TRBV5-1 - TGCGCCAGCAGCCCCGGGGTAGCGCCTAGCACAGATACGCAGTATTTT CASSPGVAPSTDTQYF
15 - TRBJ1-2 TRBV5-8 TRBD1 TGTGCCAGCAGCCTGAAGATGACAGGGGGCTATGGCTACACCTTC CASSLKMTGGYGYTF
13 - TRBJ1-1 TRBV19 - TGTGCCAGTAGTTCCGGACGGAACACTGAAGCTTTCTTT CASSSGRNTEAFF
13 - TRBJ1-2 TRBV2 - TGTGCCAGCAGTGAACAGGGAAACTATGGCTACACCTTC CASSEQGNYGYTF
14 - TRBJ2-2 TRBV21-1 - TGTGCCAGCAGCACAAATTCGAACACCGGGGAGCTGTTTTTT CASSTNSNTGELFF
15 - TRBJ1-6 TRBV28 - TGTGCCAGCAGTGCCCCCCAGGGTGATAATTCACCCCTCCACTTT CASSAPQGDNSPLHF
16 - TRBJ2-1 TRBV6-5 - TGTGCCAGCAGTTACTCGAGGGGGCTAGCGCCTAATGAGCAGTTCTTC CASSYSRGLAPNEQFF
13 - TRBJ1-3 TRBV10-1 - TGCGCCAGCAGTGGGACATCTGGAAACACCATATATTTT CASSGTSGNTIYF
13 - TRBJ1-2 TRBV5-4 - TGTGCCAGCAGCTGGAAGGGCATCTATGGCTACACCTTC CASSWKGIYGYTF
13 - TRBJ1-1 TRBV19 - TGTGCCAGTAGTAACGGGCCGAACACTGAAGCTTTCTTT CASSNGPNTEAFF
18 few TRBJ2-3 TRBV5-4 TRBD1 TGTGCCAGCAGCGGGGGGACAGGGGGCCACCTTTTAGGAGATACGCAGTATTTT CASSGGTGGHLLGDTQYF
14 once TRBJ2-7 TRBV5-1 - TGCGCCAGCAGCTTGGCACTCTTTAGCGTCGAGCAGTACTTC CASSLALFSVEQYF
12 - TRBJ2-7 TRBV30 - TGTGCCTCTGGACAGTCCCTCTACGAGCAGTACTTC CASGQSLYEQYF
14 - TRBJ2-2 TRBV18 - TGTGCCAGCTCAACCGACGTCAACACCGGGGAGCTGTTTTTT CASSTDVNTGELFF
15 - TRBJ2-7 TRBV6-5 TRBD1 TGTGCCAGCAGTTACTCGCCAGGGGGCAACTACGAGCAGTACTTC CASSYSPGGNYEQYF
13 - TRBJ2-7 TRBV7-2 TRBD2 TGTGCCAGCAGCCCGCGACTAGCGGGGGGGAAGTACTTC CASSPRLAGGKYF